A selection of T cell receptor beta chains follows, all from one sample in a study of CD8+ T cells in alopecia areata. The table came from immunoSEQ multiplex PCR; TCRdb's copy has only in-frame clones and leaves some out. This sample has about 150,000 clones, with about 87% found just once. Material: CD8+ T cells sorted from blood, obtained at week 0. These TCRs come from a human donor with alopecia areata. Both conserved end residues are part of each CDR3. A D gene is named only where the DNA matches it firmly. Clone size, where shown, is once, few, many, or a class for clones that have expanded.

J gene,D gene,clone size,V gene,CDR3 protein,CDR3 DNA
TRBJ2-7,-,-,TRBV29-1,CSVVLLATGEQYF,TGCAGCGTTGTATTGCTAGCCACGGGCGAGCAGTACTTC
TRBJ2-7,-,-,TRBV7-3,CASSLAGSAYEQYF,TGTGCCAGCAGCTTAGCAGGGTCAGCCTACGAGCAGTACTTC
TRBJ2-3,TRBD2,-,TRBV18,CASSPGTSGGLTRTDTQYF,TGTGCCAGCTCACCAGGGACTAGCGGGGGGCTAACTCGCACAGATACGCAGTATTTT
TRBJ2-3,TRBD1,-,TRBV11-2,CASSLDRRTGVTDTQYF,TGTGCCAGCAGCTTAGATCGCAGGACAGGGGTGACAGATACGCAGTATTTT
TRBJ2-1,TRBD2,-,TRBV29-1,CSVEFADTSGRDNEQFF,TGCAGCGTTGAATTCGCTGACACTAGCGGGAGAGATAATGAGCAGTTCTTC
TRBJ2-7,TRBD2,-,TRBV27,CASSRGTSGGAPSYEQYF,TGTGCCAGCAGCCGCGGGACTAGCGGGGGGGCACCCTCCTACGAGCAGTACTTC
TRBJ1-2,TRBD1,-,TRBV4-2,CASSDKRDRLNYGYTF,TGTGCCAGCAGCGATAAAAGGGACAGGCTTAACTATGGCTACACCTTC
TRBJ1-1,-,-,TRBV7-9,CASSLVGDRNTEAFF,TGTGCCAGCAGCTTAGTTGGGGATAGAAACACTGAAGCTTTCTTT
TRBJ2-7,-,-,TRBV11-2,CASSHAGTMVYEQYF,TGTGCCAGCAGCCACGCCGGGACAATGGTTTACGAGCAGTACTTC
TRBJ1-1,TRBD1,-,TRBV5-5,CASRLRDRGKGTEAFF,TGTGCCAGCAGATTAAGGGACAGGGGGAAGGGAACTGAAGCTTTCTTT
TRBJ2-1,-,-,TRBV14,CASSHTGFTYNEQFF,TGTGCCAGCAGCCACACAGGGTTCACCTACAATGAGCAGTTCTTC
TRBJ2-7,TRBD1,-,TRBV19,CASSYGTGGLSDEQYF,TGTGCCAGTAGTTACGGGACAGGGGGCTTGTCCGACGAGCAGTACTTC
TRBJ2-3,TRBD1,-,TRBV27,CASSFTPGQGSTDTQYF,TGTGCCAGCAGTTTCACCCCCGGACAGGGTAGCACAGATACGCAGTATTTT
TRBJ2-7,-,few,TRBV29-1,CSVETGPPYEQYF,TGCAGCGTTGAAACCGGGCCCCCGTACGAGCAGTACTTC
TRBJ1-1,-,-,TRBV2,CASTENTEAFF,TGTGCCAGTACAGAGAACACTGAAGCTTTCTTT
TRBJ2-1,-,-,TRBV29-1,CSVSGPISYNEQFF,TGCAGCGTCTCCGGACCTATCTCCTACAATGAGCAGTTCTTC
TRBJ2-5,-,-,TRBV5-4,CASTALSGETQYF,TGTGCCAGCACCGCACTCAGCGGGGAGACCCAGTACTTC
TRBJ1-1,-,-,TRBV4-1,CASSQVTTTEAFF,TGCGCCAGCAGCCAAGTCACGACGACTGAAGCTTTCTTT
TRBJ2-2,-,-,TRBV5-1,CASSLSWGNTGELFF,TGCGCCAGCAGCTTGTCCTGGGGAAACACCGGGGAGCTGTTTTTT
TRBJ2-1,-,-,TRBV9,CASSVGTSEQFF,TGTGCCAGCAGCGTAGGGACAAGTGAGCAGTTCTTC
TRBJ1-2,-,-,TRBV25-1,CASSSKGLYGYTF,TGTGCCAGCAGTTCAAAGGGCCTCTATGGCTACACCTTC
TRBJ1-2,-,-,TRBV27,CASSSVERYGYTF,TGTGCCAGCAGTTCGGTCGAGCGGTATGGCTACACCTTC
TRBJ2-7,-,-,TRBV2,CASSERAQGLDEQYF,TGTGCCAGCAGTGAAAGGGCCCAAGGGTTGGACGAGCAGTACTTC
TRBJ2-7,-,-,TRBV19,CASSIRGASDEQYF,TGTGCCAGTAGTATAAGGGGAGCCTCCGACGAGCAGTACTTC
TRBJ2-5,TRBD2,-,TRBV6-6,CATRLAEQETQYF,TGTGCCACCCGACTAGCGGAACAAGAGACCCAGTACTTC
TRBJ2-2,-,-,TRBV4-1,CASSHPNTGELFF,TGCGCCAGCAGCCACCCGAACACCGGGGAGCTGTTTTTT
TRBJ2-7,TRBD1,few,TRBV7-9,CASSPSTGVYEQYF,TGTGCCAGCAGCCCTTCTACAGGGGTCTACGAGCAGTACTTC
TRBJ2-5,-,-,TRBV9,CASSVDSQETRYF,TGTGCCAGCAGTGTCGACAGCCAAGAGACCCGGTACTTC
TRBJ2-5,TRBD2,once,TRBV12-5,CASGLVARAGGRLGGETQYF,TGTGCTAGTGGTTTGGTAGCAAGAGCGGGAGGTAGGCTAGGTGGAGAGACCCAGTACTTC
TRBJ2-7,TRBD2,once,TRBV29-1,CSVDGLAGGQNYEQYF,TGCAGCGTGGACGGACTAGCGGGAGGGCAGAACTACGAGCAGTACTTC
TRBJ2-1,TRBD2,-,TRBV18,CASSHGTSEYNEQFF,TGTGCCAGCTCCCACGGGACTAGCGAGTACAATGAGCAGTTCTTC
TRBJ1-1,-,-,TRBV27,CASSLGSNTEAFF,TGTGCCAGCAGTTTGGGAAGCAACACTGAAGCTTTCTTT
TRBJ2-5,TRBD2,once,TRBV5-1,CASSLQGAGGETQYF,TGCGCCAGCAGCCTTCAGGGAGCGGGAGGGGAGACCCAGTACTTC
TRBJ2-2,-,-,TRBV6-5,CASSYPGSGELFF,TGTGCCAGCAGTTACCCCGGGTCCGGGGAGCTGTTTTTT
TRBJ2-1,TRBD1,-,TRBV6-1,CASTAGQGLNEQFF,TGTGCCAGCACCGCGGGACAGGGTTTGAATGAGCAGTTCTTC
TRBJ2-1,TRBD1,-,TRBV7-9,CASSRNRGYEQFF,TGTGCCAGCAGCCGAAACAGGGGATATGAGCAGTTCTTC
TRBJ2-3,TRBD2,few,TRBV6-5,CASRGGLAGTDTQYF,TGTGCCAGCAGGGGGGGACTAGCGGGCACAGATACGCAGTATTTT
TRBJ2-6,-,-,TRBV13,CASSLRGSGANVLTF,TGTGCCAGCAGCTTACGGGGCTCTGGGGCCAACGTCCTGACTTTC
TRBJ2-1,-,-,TRBV6-5,CASSYGGTGNEQFF,TGTGCCAGCAGTTACGGCGGGACGGGCAATGAGCAGTTCTTC
TRBJ1-5,TRBD1,-,TRBV19,CASSIWTGDQPQHF,TGTGCCAGTAGTATATGGACAGGGGATCAGCCCCAGCATTTT
TRBJ2-1,TRBD2,-,TRBV7-8,CASSLPRGLATSYNEQFF,TGTGCCAGCAGCTTGCCTCGGGGACTAGCGACCTCCTACAATGAGCAGTTCTTC
TRBJ2-3,TRBD1,-,TRBV9,CASSVDQGAADTQYF,TGTGCCAGCAGCGTAGATCAGGGGGCGGCAGATACGCAGTATTTT
TRBJ2-7,-,-,TRBV4-1,CASSQVVQSYEQYF,TGCGCCAGCAGCCAAGTGGTACAGAGCTACGAGCAGTACTTC
TRBJ2-1,TRBD1,-,TRBV18,CASSPGDRSNEQFF,TGTGCCAGCTCACCCGGGGACAGGTCCAATGAGCAGTTCTTC
TRBJ2-7,TRBD2,few,TRBV30,CAWTHGAGEDEQYF,TGTGCCTGGACCCACGGGGCGGGAGAGGACGAGCAGTACTTC
TRBJ1-2,-,-,TRBV10-3,CAISRLRQGHGYTF,TGTGCCATCAGCAGACTACGGCAGGGACATGGCTACACCTTC
TRBJ1-5,-,-,TRBV27,CASSLSPGNQPQHF,TGTGCCAGCAGTTTATCGCCGGGGAATCAGCCCCAGCATTTT
TRBJ2-7,-,-,TRBV7-6,CASSLAPGAGTEEQYF,TGTGCCAGCAGCCTCGCTCCGGGGGCGGGGACAGAGGAGCAGTACTTC
TRBJ2-7,-,-,TRBV5-1,CASSLPGASYEQYF,TGCGCCAGCAGCTTGCCAGGGGCTTCCTACGAGCAGTACTTC
TRBJ2-1,-,-,TRBV27,CASSLSSRVSYNEQFF,TGTGCCAGCAGTTTATCTTCCCGGGTTTCCTACAATGAGCAGTTCTTC
TRBJ1-2,TRBD1,-,TRBV25-1,CATYKGASYGYTF,TGTGCCACCTACAAGGGGGCTTCCTATGGCTACACCTTC
TRBJ2-1,-,-,TRBV5-5,CASSLSGSSYNEQFF,TGTGCCAGCAGCTTGTCAGGGAGCTCCTACAATGAGCAGTTCTTC
TRBJ1-1,-,-,TRBV13,CASSLVSPTEAFF,TGTGCCAGCAGCTTAGTATCTCCCACTGAAGCTTTCTTT
TRBJ2-7,-,once,TRBV7-9,CASSWSGNDEQYF,TGTGCCAGCAGCTGGTCAGGGAACGACGAGCAGTACTTC
TRBJ2-2,-,-,TRBV27,CASSLFTENTGELFF,TGTGCCAGCAGTTTATTCACAGAAAACACCGGGGAGCTGTTTTTT
TRBJ2-1,-,-,TRBV27,CASRQYNEQFF,TGTGCCAGCAGGCAGTACAATGAGCAGTTCTTC
TRBJ1-1,-,-,TRBV18,CASSPPRWETRGPEAFF,TGTGCCAGCTCACCGCCAAGATGGGAAACCCGGGGTCCTGAAGCTTTCTTT
TRBJ1-1,-,-,TRBV10-3,CAISETPNTEAFF,TGTGCCATCAGTGAAACACCGAACACTGAAGCTTTCTTT
TRBJ2-2,TRBD1,-,TRBV30,CAWSVSGTGHTGELFF,TGTGCCTGGAGTGTATCCGGGACAGGGCACACCGGGGAGCTGTTTTTT